This T cell receptor beta chain was captured by sequencing in a study of blood T cell repertoires in COVID-19. The CDR3 is made up of 13 amino acids. Trimming shortened V by 4 bases and J by 7 bases, and 11 bases separated the two germline ends. The repertoire was sequenced with immunoSEQ multiplex PCR; TCRdb's copy has only in-frame clones and lacks some. Of tens of thousands of clones in the sample, about four fifths were seen once. The TCR comes from a man older than 75 with COVID-19, enrolled during active disease. This chain links TRBV12-3 or TRBV12-4 with TRBJ1-5; no clear D. Sequencing used peripheral blood. CDR3 sequence (DNA): TGTGCCAGCAGTTCAGGTGGCTGGCAGCCCCAGCATTTT. This translates into CASSSGGWQPQHF.